This T cell receptor beta chain was recorded in a study of CD4 T cells in relation to SARS-CoV-2 and coronaviruses. General study points: Monoreactive clones expanded significantly more to SARS-CoV-2 than crossreactive clones did.

Germline lookup yields CDR1 KGHDR and CDR2 SFDVKD. The J segment lost 6 bases and the V segment lost 5 bases, leaving 12 bases of the junction unmatched. The CDR3 length is 17 residues. As for this clone: The target antigen is unknown.

Sequencing used immunoSEQ multiplex PCR; TCRdb keeps in-frame clones, though not all of them. The profile shows about 37,000 clones, 80% to 90% of them singletons. This TCR was sampled from an adult with COVID-19. The chain couples TRBV24-1 to TRBJ2-1; TRBD2 matches at 10 bases. The sequenced sample was memory CD4+ T cells from PBMCs. CDR3 sequence (DNA): TGTGCCACCAGTGGGCTAGCGGGAGCCGACGGGGGCAATGAGCAGTTCTTC. This translates into CATSGLAGADGGNEQFF.